The rows below give T cell receptor beta chains drawn from one sample of a study of monozygotic twins with inflammatory bowel disease. No DNA is given; TCRdb re-called the 5' RACE reads and lists each CDR3 protein once. The sample table includes 300,000 to 350,000 distinct CDR3 sequences. Sample: blood. The receptors come from a human donor with ulcerative colitis or Crohn's disease, or a healthy co-twin of an affected twin (not recorded which). The CDR3 runs from the conserved cysteine through the conserved F or W.

TRBV5-8	TRBJ1-5	CASSLGGTGGVQPQHF
TRBV30	TRBJ2-7	CAWSVLTDWVDEQYF
TRBV20-1	TRBJ2-1	CSARPSQEYNEQFF
TRBV10-3	TRBJ1-2	CAIYNSPYGYTF
TRBV11-2	TRBJ2-3	CASSSGPPNLAGSTDTQYF
TRBV12-5	TRBJ1-1	CASAPRDAEAFF
TRBV29-1	TRBJ2-7	CSAEAGQGYEQYF
TRBV12-3/TRBV12-4	TRBJ1-5	CASNHRENQPQHF
TRBV20-1	TRBJ1-6	CSARESTDDTPLHF
TRBV5-1	TRBJ2-2	CASSIGTTGELFF
TRBV5-5	TRBJ1-5	CASSLYPGRDQPQHF
TRBV12-3/TRBV12-4	TRBJ2-5	CASRLSHQETQYF
TRBV20-1	TRBJ2-3	CSAKSRLSTDTQYF
TRBV24-1	TRBJ2-7	CATSRASSYEQYF
TRBV5-1	TRBJ2-1	CASSLIVHNEQFF
TRBV15	TRBJ2-5	CATSRDPKTGETQYF
TRBV11-2	TRBJ2-3	CASSMVTGWNTDTQYF
TRBV6-2/TRBV6-3	TRBJ2-1	CASSYSSLANEQFF
TRBV6-1	TRBJ1-2	CASSLMGQGIDGYTF
TRBV28	TRBJ2-3	CATSGAALDTQYF
TRBV6-5	TRBJ1-5	CASSYSPSLTQHF
TRBV20-1	TRBJ1-1	CSAIGQGRTEAFF
TRBV5-6	TRBJ1-1	CASSHRRNTEAFF
TRBV6-6	TRBJ2-5	CASSYREETQYF
TRBV7-2	TRBJ1-2	CASSSGQIPYYGYTF
TRBV28	TRBJ1-5	CASRPDRGRVQPQHF
TRBV12-3/TRBV12-4	TRBJ1-2	CASSPYQGRGGDGGYTF
TRBV5-1	TRBJ2-3	CASSLPGGIGDTQYF
TRBV20-1	TRBJ1-4	CSARDWALGNEKLFF
TRBV20-1	TRBJ2-5	CSAHSATSGRETQYF
TRBV28	TRBJ2-6	CASSSPRGIAGANVLTF
TRBV4-1	TRBJ1-5	CASSQGQGGSNQPQHF
TRBV5-6	TRBJ1-6	CASSIFSRPLHF
TRBV6-2/TRBV6-3	TRBJ1-1	CAKEWGAGNTEAFF
TRBV5-4	TRBJ1-2	CASSLGDDGYTF
TRBV6-1	TRBJ1-2	CASSHLLDRFYGYTF
TRBV27	TRBJ1-6	CASSPRVPGTESYNSPLHF
TRBV15	TRBJ2-5	CATSRDRETQYF
TRBV5-1	TRBJ2-7	CASSSEGYEQYF
TRBV5-1	TRBJ2-7	CASSGTSGLSSYEQYF
TRBV3-1	TRBJ2-3	CASSHVGGGYTDTQYF
TRBV20-1	TRBJ2-2	CSAGEQNTGELFF
TRBV7-9	TRBJ1-6	CASSLEWYNSPLHF
TRBV10-2	TRBJ1-1	CASRDSNTEAFF
TRBV5-1	TRBJ2-3	CASFLPPDTQYF
TRBV6-5	TRBJ2-7	CASSRDIAYEQYF
TRBV7-2	TRBJ2-7	CASSSGQGRSRNYEQYF
TRBV7-8	TRBJ2-5	CASSAYRGEETQYF
TRBV2	TRBJ2-1	CASRALAGAYNEQFF
TRBV25-1	TRBJ2-3	CASSEFGKRGVADTDTQYF